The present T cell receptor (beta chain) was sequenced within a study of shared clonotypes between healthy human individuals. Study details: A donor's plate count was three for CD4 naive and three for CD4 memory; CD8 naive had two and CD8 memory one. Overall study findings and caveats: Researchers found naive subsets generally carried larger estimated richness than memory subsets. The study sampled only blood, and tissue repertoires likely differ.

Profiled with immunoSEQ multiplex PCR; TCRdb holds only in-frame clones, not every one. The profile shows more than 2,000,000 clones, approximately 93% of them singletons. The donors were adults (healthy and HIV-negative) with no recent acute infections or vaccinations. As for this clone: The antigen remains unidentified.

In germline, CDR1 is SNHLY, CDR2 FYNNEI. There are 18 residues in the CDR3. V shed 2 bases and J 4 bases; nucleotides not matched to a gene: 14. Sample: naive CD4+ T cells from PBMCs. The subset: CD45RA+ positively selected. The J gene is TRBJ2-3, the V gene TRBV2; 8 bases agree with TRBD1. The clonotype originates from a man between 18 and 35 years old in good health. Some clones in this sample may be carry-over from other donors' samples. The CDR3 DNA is TGTGCCAGCAGTGAATATCCGGGTGTCAGGGGGCGGGCAGATACGCAGTATTTT. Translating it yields CASSEYPGVRGRADTQYF. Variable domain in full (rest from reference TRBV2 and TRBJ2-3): EPEVTQTPSHQVTQMGQEVILRCVPISNHLYFYWYRQILGQKVEFLVSFYNNEISEKSEIFDDQFSVERPDGSNFTLKIRSTKLEDSAMYFCASSEYPGVRGRADTQYFGPGTRLTVL.